The 22 T cell receptor beta chains reported below all come from one sample, sequenced in a study of cytomegalovirus exposure and HLA in healthy donors. PCR primers comprised 60 Vbeta and 13 Jbeta primers. The protocol was immunoSEQ multiplex PCR, while the TCRdb copy is restricted to in-frame clones and leaves out a portion. Of under 150,000 clones listed, 63% are singletons. The sequenced sample was PBMCs. These TCRs come from a man aged 35-49 years in good health and CMV-seropositive.

This chain joins TRBV6-1 and TRBJ2-1; D is undetermined. Trimming shortened V by 4 bases and J by 7 bases, and 14 bases separated the two germline ends. From germline, CDR1 is MNHNS and CDR2 SASEGT. CDR3 length: 14 residues. The CDR3 nucleotides are TGTGCCAGCAGTGTTCCTCCGCCGACAAATGAGCAGTTCTTC. The encoded protein is CASSVPPPTNEQFF.

The chain combines TRBV10-3 with TRBJ2-4; no reliable D call. CDR1 is ENHRY, CDR2 SYGVKD, per germline. Trimming took 6 bases from V and 9 from J, leaving 21 bases between them. This CDR3 is built from 15 residues. The CDR3 DNA follows: TGTGCCATCAGCCCTCTCAATTTAGCTAGTAGCATTCAGTACTTC. Amino acid sequence: CAISPLNLASSIQYF.

The CDR3 coding sequence is TGTGCCAGCAGTGGTCAGACTAGCGGGAGGCCGGATACGCAGTATTTT. It codes for CASSGQTSGRPDTQYF. The chain is built from TRBV27 and TRBJ2-3, with 13 bases matching TRBD2. With V trimmed by 5 bases and J by 6 bases, 8 bases remained unmatched. CDR1 is MNHEY, CDR2 SMNVEV, per germline (reference sequence). This CDR3 has 16 residues.

The chain couples TRBV5-1 to TRBJ2-2; 12 bases are a match to TRBD2. CDR1 is SGHRS and CDR2 is YFSETQ in the germline V gene. The CDR3 totals 18 residues. V lost 2 bases to trimming and J lost 5 bases; unmatched junction nucleotides: 10. The CDR3 DNA follows: TGCGCCAGCAGCTTCCAAACGACTAGCGGGAGTGGTACCGGGGAGCTGTTTTTT. Translation gives CASSFQTTSGSGTGELFF.

The chain recombines TRBV11-2 with TRBJ1-1; 7 nucleotides match TRBD1. J gave up 5 bases and V 3 bases, and 9 bases lay outside the gene matches. Germline V gene data show CDR1 as SGHAT and CDR2 as FQNNGV. This CDR3 is 15 amino acids long. This CDR3 is CASSFETGVRTEAFF. CDR3 nucleotide sequence: TGTGCCAGCAGCTTCGAAACAGGGGTAAGGACTGAAGCTTTCTTT. Complete variable domain (other parts from reference TRBV11-2 and TRBJ1-1): EAGVAQSPRYKIIEKRQSVAFWCNPISGHATLYWYQQILGQGPKLLIQFQNNGVVDDSQLPKDRFSAERLKGVDSTLKIQPAKLEDSAVYLCASSFETGVRTEAFFGQGTRLTVV.

This clone was recorded once. The DNA for the CDR3 is TGTGCCACCAGCAGGGAACAGGGACCTAACACTGAAGCTTTCTTT. Translating gives CATSREQGPNTEAFF. The rearrangement joins TRBV15 to TRBJ1-1; D might be TRBD1 (6 bases). Trimming pared 3 bases from V and 2 bases from J, leaving 13 bases between. Germline V gene data show CDR1 as LNHNV and CDR2 as YYDKDF (reference sequence). The CDR3 loop spans 15 amino acids.

The chain is built from TRBV7-9 and TRBJ1-2; no firm D call. The V end lost 1 base, the J end lost 8 bases, and 11 bases lay between the germline ends. The germline gives CDR1 SEHNR, CDR2 FQNEAQ (reference sequence). The CDR3 extends over 13 amino acids. Here the CDR3 DNA reads TGTGCCAGCAGCTTAGATCCAGGATGGGGCTACACCTTC. Translating gives CASSLDPGWGYTF.

The rearrangement joins TRBV27 to TRBJ2-7; D unresolved. The CDR3 runs 11 residues. V was cut by 4 bases and J by 3 bases, with 4 bases left in between. Germline V gene lookup returns CDR1 MNHEY and CDR2 SMNVEV (reference sequence). The CDR3 DNA is TGTGCCAGCAGTTCCTACTACGAGCAGTACTTC. The encoded protein is CASSSYYEQYF.

This clone was seen only a few times. This chain links TRBV19 with TRBJ2-7; D gene unclear. The germline gives CDR1 LNHDA, CDR2 SQIVND (reference sequence). The CDR3 contains 15 residues. V gave up 3 bases and J gave up 2 bases, with 14 bases separating them. This CDR3 reads CASSIPYDTTYEQYF. CDR3 in DNA: TGTGCCAGTAGTATTCCCTACGACACCACCTACGAGCAGTACTTC.

This chain uses TRBV5-3 with TRBJ2-2; TRBD2 matches 9 bases. TRBV5-3 is known as an ORF, though its function is uncertain. Trimming removed 3 bases from V and 2 bases from J; junction bases left unmatched: 5. This CDR3 is built from 16 residues. The CDR3 region has the DNA TGTGCCAGAAGCTCCGGGACTAGCAGAAACACCGGGGAGCTGTTTTTT. Translation gives CARSSGTSRNTGELFF.

The chain links TRBV7-9 to TRBJ1-1; 7 bases line up with TRBD1. Per the germline V gene, CDR1 is SEHNR and CDR2 is FQNEAQ (reference sequence). The junction had 9 bases not matched to a gene; V was cut back by 1 base and J by 1 base. CDR3 length: 17 residues. The CDR3 protein is CASSLGRGILKNTEAFF. The CDR3 nucleotides are TGTGCCAGCAGCTTAGGCAGGGGGATCTTAAAGAACACTGAAGCTTTCTTT.

The chain carries TRBV9 and TRBJ1-2; D ambiguous. There are 14 residues in the CDR3. V was clipped by 0 bases and J by 4 bases, with 10 bases between them. CDR1 is SGDLS and CDR2 is YYNGEE in the germline V gene. The CDR3 region has the DNA TGTGCCAGCAGCGTAGATCCGGAGGGCTATGGCTACACCTTC. It is translated as CASSVDPEGYGYTF.

This chain connects TRBV11-2 to TRBJ2-3; TRBD1 is a possible D gene (6 bases). Germline V gene lookup returns CDR1 SGHAT and CDR2 FQNNGV. The CDR3 spans 17 residues. V gave up 4 bases and J gave up 1 base, with 18 bases separating them. Here the CDR3 reads CASSYFNRAARTDTQYF. The CDR3 DNA is TGTGCCAGCAGCTATTTCAACAGGGCGGCCCGCACAGATACGCAGTATTTT.

This chain connects TRBV15 to TRBJ1-1; 7 nucleotides match TRBD1. The CDR3 is 13 amino acids. CDR1 is LNHNV and CDR2 is YYDKDF in the germline V gene (reference sequence). The ends lost 0 bases at V and 8 bases at J; junction bases unmatched: 3. CDR3 region: CATSRDLTGEAFF. The CDR3 DNA sequence: TGTGCCACCAGCAGAGATTTGACAGGGGAAGCTTTCTTT.

The rearrangement links TRBV18 to TRBJ2-7, with 9 bases fitting TRBD1. Germline V gene sequence: CDR1 KGHSH, CDR2 LQKENI. Trimming cost V 3 bases and J 3 bases; bases outside gene matches: 6. CDR3 size: 15 residues. CDR3 nucleotides: TGTGCCAGCTCACCCCCGGGACAGGGACACTACGAGCAGTACTTC. Amino acid sequence: CASSPPGQGHYEQYF. Variable domain in full (rest from reference TRBV18 and TRBJ2-7): NAGVMQNPRHLVRRRGQEARLRCSPMKGHSHVYWYRQLPEEGLKFMVYLQKENIIDESGMPKERFSAEFPKEGPSILRIQQVVRGDSAAYFCASSPPGQGHYEQYFGPGTRLTVT.

The V gene is TRBV7-2, the J gene TRBJ2-3, with a tentative D call TRBD2 (5 bases). Trimming removed 4 bases at V and 6 bases at J, with 8 bases between. The CDR3 totals 12 residues. The germline V gene encodes CDR1 SGHTA and CDR2 FQGNSA. In nucleotides, the CDR3 is TGTGCCAGCAGCTCAAGAGGGGATACGCAGTATTTT. This sequence encodes CASSSRGDTQYF.

The chain joins TRBV5-4 to TRBJ1-2, with 8 positions matching TRBD1. This CDR3 is 13 amino acids long. V lost 3 bases, J lost 4 bases, and 2 bases stayed unmatched. The germline V gene encodes CDR1 SGHNT and CDR2 YYREEE (reference sequence). The chain's CDR3 is CASSWDRSYGYTF. The CDR3 DNA follows: TGTGCCAGCAGCTGGGACAGGAGCTATGGCTACACCTTC. Based on the CDR3 plus reference TRBV5-4 and TRBJ1-2, the full variable domain is ETGVTQSPTHLIKTRGQQVTLRCSSQSGHNTVSWYQQALGQGPQFIFQYYREEENGRGNFPPRFSGLQFPNYSSELNVNALELDDSALYLCASSWDRSYGYTFGSGTRLTVV.

V gene TRBV6-1 combines with J gene TRBJ1-1; D uncertain. The length of the CDR3 is 16 residues. V was cut by 2 bases and J by 1 base, with 14 bases left in between. Germline V gives CDR1 MNHNS, CDR2 SASEGT. The CDR3: CASSEPRNRPNTEAFF. In DNA, the CDR3 is TGTGCCAGCAGTGAACCCCGGAACAGACCGAACACTGAAGCTTTCTTT.

CDR3 loop: CASSPDRFNQPQHF. The CDR3 nucleotides read TGTGCCAGCTCACCAGACAGGTTCAATCAGCCCCAGCATTTT. The J gene is TRBJ1-5, the V gene TRBV18; D is possibly TRBD1 (6 bases). Trimming pared 2 bases from V and 3 bases from J, leaving 8 bases between. The germline CDR1 and CDR2 sequences are KGHSH and LQKENI. The CDR3 spans 14 residues.

V and J are TRBV6-7 and TRBJ1-5; D possibly corresponds to TRBD1 (6 bases). TRBV6-7 counts as an open reading frame of uncertain function. The CDR3 length is 18 residues. V dropped 5 bases and J dropped 0 bases, with 20 bases sitting between them. This chain's CDR3 is CASSTYGGGAYSNQPQHF. CDR3 bases: TGTGCCAGCAGTACTTATGGAGGGGGGGCCTATAGCAATCAGCCCCAGCATTTT.

The chain combines TRBV6-1 with TRBJ2-3; D may be TRBD2 (5 bases). Trimming left V 10 bases short and J 0 bases short, with 17 bases between. The CDR3 spans 15 residues. Germline values: CDR1 MNHNS, CDR2 SASEGT. Here the CDR3 reads CATFSGSTSTDTQYF. The CDR3 region has the DNA TGTGCCACTTTCTCGGGGAGTACTAGCACAGATACGCAGTATTTT.

The chain links TRBV5-1 to TRBJ2-7; D unclear. This CDR3 has 12 amino acids. The germline V gene has CDR1 SGHRS and CDR2 YFSETQ. V dropped 0 bases and J dropped 3 bases, with 4 bases sitting between them. The CDR3 sequence: CASSLDNYEQYF. The CDR3 bases are TGCGCCAGCAGCTTGGATAACTACGAGCAGTACTTC. Supplemented by reference TRBV5-1 and TRBJ2-7, the full variable domain reads KAGVTQTPRYLIKTRGQQVTLSCSPISGHRSVSWYQQTPGQGLQFLFEYFSETQRNKGNFPGRFSGRQFSNSRSEMNVSTLELGDSALYLCASSLDNYEQYFGPGTRLTVT.